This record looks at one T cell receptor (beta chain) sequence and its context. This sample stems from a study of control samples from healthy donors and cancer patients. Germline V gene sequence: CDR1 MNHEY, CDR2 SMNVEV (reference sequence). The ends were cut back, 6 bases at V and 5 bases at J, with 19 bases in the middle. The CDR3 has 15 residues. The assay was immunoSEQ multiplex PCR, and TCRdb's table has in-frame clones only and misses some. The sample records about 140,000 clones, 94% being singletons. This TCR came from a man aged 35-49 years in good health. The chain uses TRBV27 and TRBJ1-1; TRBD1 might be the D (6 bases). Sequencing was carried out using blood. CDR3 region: CASSPQTGTGTEAFF. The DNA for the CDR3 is TGTGCCAGCAGCCCACAGACAGGTACTGGGACTGAAGCTTTCTTT.